The 5 T cell receptor beta chains below all came from one sample that was sequenced in a study of OX40 agonist ivuxolimab in advanced cancers. Produced via immunoSEQ multiplex PCR; TCRdb's table is partial and in-frame only. The table lists over 50,000 clones, 82% of them singletons. This material consisted of CD4+ or CD8+ T cells sorted from blood, taken in a trial of the OX40 agonist ivuxolimab. Source of these receptors: an adult with an advanced solid tumor such as melanoma, head and neck, liver or kidney cancer.

The chain links TRBV4-3 to TRBJ2-1, with 13 bases matching TRBD2. The CDR3 has 16 amino acids. Germline trimming cut 2 bases from V and 9 bases from J; bases unmatched to any gene: 7. Germline V gene sequence: CDR1 LGHNA, CDR2 YSLEER. CDR3 amino acids: CASSQLLAGGPGEQFF. CDR3 bases: TGCGCCAGCAGCCAATTACTAGCGGGAGGGCCGGGTGAGCAGTTCTTC.

In this sample, this clone turned up once. The genes are TRBV19 and TRBJ1-1; D gene uncertain. The CDR3 loop spans 15 amino acids. Looked up from germline, CDR1 is LNHDA and CDR2 is SQIVND (reference sequence). Trimming stripped 5 bases from V and 0 bases from J, with 13 bases between. This CDR3 reads CASSLRSNMNTEAFF. CDR3 bases: TGTGCCAGTAGTCTCCGCTCGAACATGAACACTGAAGCTTTCTTT.

The chain recombines TRBV6-6 with TRBJ2-4; D not resolved. The CDR3 extends over 12 amino acids. The V end was cut by 8 bases, the J end by 3 bases, with 8 bases between. CDR1 is MNHNY, CDR2 SVGAGI, per germline (reference sequence). As DNA, the CDR3 is TGTGCCAGCTCTGCCGGCAAAAACATTCAGTACTTC. Protein product: CASSAGKNIQYF.

The V and J genes are TRBV7-9 and TRBJ2-3; 11 bases fit TRBD2. CDR1 SEHNR and CDR2 FQNEAQ come from the germline V gene (reference sequence). CDR3 length: 16 amino acids. Germline trimming cut 5 bases from V and 2 bases from J; bases unmatched to any gene: 6. The CDR3: CASSLRTSGPTDTQYF. CDR3 bases: TGTGCCAGCAGCCTAAGGACTAGCGGGCCCACAGATACGCAGTATTTT.

The rearrangement links TRBV6-5 to TRBJ2-2, with D perhaps matching TRBD1 (6 bases). The length of the CDR3 is 14 residues. V was clipped by 2 bases and J by 7 bases, with 11 bases between them. Germline V gene lookup returns CDR1 MNHEY and CDR2 SVGAGI. This CDR3 reads CASSYGGADGELFF. The DNA of the CDR3 is TGTGCCAGCAGTTACGGGGGCGCGGACGGGGAGCTGTTTTTT.